Given below is one T cell receptor (beta chain) in context. These data are taken from a study of blood T cell repertoires in COVID-19. Overall study context: Acute and convalescent COVID-19 specimens originated in the United States, Italy and Spain. The cDNA or gDNA used as material had been derived from T cells, B-cell-depleted T cells, or PBMCs.

Original handling: Counts of nucleated cells, estimated from reference gene primer amplification, were obtained. The data were produced by immunoSEQ multiplex PCR, yet TCRdb's version contains in-frame clones alone and is incomplete. D and trimming come from the DNA, and the V and J calls and clone size come from that table. In the table there are a few hundred thousand clones, 80% to 90% of which are singletons. Cohorts were based on clinical histories the participants reported. The sequence derives from a woman aged 45-59 years who had recovered from COVID-19. What was sequenced was PBMCs or T cells enriched from blood (not recorded which).

Here the CDR3 reads CASSSGNMNTEAFF. The CDR3 DNA is TGCGCCAGCAGCTCGGGAAACATGAACACTGAAGCTTTCTTT. The gene calls are TRBV5-1 and TRBJ1-1; unclear D gene. V lost 3 bases and J lost 0, with 9 bases in between. The CDR3 extends over 14 amino acids. Germline-derived CDR1 and CDR2 are SGHRS and YFSETQ.